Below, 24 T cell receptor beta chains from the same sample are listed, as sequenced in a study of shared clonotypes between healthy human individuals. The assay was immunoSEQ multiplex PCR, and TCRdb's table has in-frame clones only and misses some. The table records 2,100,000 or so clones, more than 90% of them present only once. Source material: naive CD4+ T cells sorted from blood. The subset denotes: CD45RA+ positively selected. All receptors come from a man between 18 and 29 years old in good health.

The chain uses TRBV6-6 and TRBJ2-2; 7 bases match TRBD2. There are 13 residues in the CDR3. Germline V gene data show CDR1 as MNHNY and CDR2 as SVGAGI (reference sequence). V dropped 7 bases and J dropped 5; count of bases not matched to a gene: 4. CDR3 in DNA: TGTGCCAGCACAGCGGGAACTACCGGGGAGCTGTTTTTT. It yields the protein CASTAGTTGELFF.

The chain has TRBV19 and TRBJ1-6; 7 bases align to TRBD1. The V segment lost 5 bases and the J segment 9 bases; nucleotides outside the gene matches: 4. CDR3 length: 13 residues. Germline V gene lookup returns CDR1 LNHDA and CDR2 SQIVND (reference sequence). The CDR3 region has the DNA TGTGCCAGTAGTGTGGGGACAGCTTCACCCCTCCACTTT. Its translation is CASSVGTASPLHF.

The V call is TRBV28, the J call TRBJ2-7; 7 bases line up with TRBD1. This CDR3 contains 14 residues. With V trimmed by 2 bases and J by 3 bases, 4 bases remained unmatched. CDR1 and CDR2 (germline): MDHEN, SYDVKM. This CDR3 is CASSLLNRGYEQYF. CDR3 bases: TGTGCCAGCAGTTTACTAAACAGGGGCTACGAGCAGTACTTC.

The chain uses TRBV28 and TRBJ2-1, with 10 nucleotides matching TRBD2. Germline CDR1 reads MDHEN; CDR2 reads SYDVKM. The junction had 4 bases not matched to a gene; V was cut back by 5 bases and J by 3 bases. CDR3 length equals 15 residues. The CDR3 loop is CASSPSGGVYNEQFF. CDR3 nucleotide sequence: TGTGCCAGCAGTCCCAGCGGGGGGGTCTACAATGAGCAGTTCTTC.

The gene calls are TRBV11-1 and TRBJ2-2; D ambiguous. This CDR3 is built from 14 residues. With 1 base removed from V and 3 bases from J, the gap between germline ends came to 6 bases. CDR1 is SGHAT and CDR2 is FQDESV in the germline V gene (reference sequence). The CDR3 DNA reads TGTGCCAGCAGCTTAGAAGGATACACCGGGGAGCTGTTTTTT. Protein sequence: CASSLEGYTGELFF.

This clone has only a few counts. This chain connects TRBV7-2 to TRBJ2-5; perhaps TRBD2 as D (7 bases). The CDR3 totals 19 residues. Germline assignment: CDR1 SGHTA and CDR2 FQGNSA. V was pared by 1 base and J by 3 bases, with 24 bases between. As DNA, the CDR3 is TGTGCCAGCAGCTTAGGGAGGCAGGGAAAAGGAGGGGGGGAAGAGACCCAGTACTTC. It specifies CASSLGRQGKGGGEETQYF.

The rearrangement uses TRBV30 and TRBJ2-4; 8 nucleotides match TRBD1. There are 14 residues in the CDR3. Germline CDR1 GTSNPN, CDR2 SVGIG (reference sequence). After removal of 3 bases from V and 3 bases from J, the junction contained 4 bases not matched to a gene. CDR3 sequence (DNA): TGTGCCTGGAGCGCACAGGGGGTCAAAAACATTCAGTACTTC. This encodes CAWSAQGVKNIQYF.

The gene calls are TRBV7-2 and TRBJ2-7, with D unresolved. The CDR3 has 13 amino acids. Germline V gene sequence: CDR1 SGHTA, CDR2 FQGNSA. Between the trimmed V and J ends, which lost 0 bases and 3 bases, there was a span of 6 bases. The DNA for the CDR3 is TGTGCCAGCAGCTTAGCCCACAGCTACGAGCAGTACTTC. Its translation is CASSLAHSYEQYF. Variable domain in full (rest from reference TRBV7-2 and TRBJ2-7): GAGVSQSPSNKVTEKGKDVELRCDPISGHTALYWYRQSLGQGLEFLIYFQGNSAPDKSGLPSDRFSAERTGGSVSTLTIQRTQQEDSAVYLCASSLAHSYEQYFGPGTRLTVT.

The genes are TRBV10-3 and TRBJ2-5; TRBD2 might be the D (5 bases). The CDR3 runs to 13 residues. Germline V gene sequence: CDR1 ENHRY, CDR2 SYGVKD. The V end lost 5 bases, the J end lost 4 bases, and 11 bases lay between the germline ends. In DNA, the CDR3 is TGTGCCATCAGTAGCCCTGCGGGAGAGACCCAGTACTTC. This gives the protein CAISSPAGETQYF.

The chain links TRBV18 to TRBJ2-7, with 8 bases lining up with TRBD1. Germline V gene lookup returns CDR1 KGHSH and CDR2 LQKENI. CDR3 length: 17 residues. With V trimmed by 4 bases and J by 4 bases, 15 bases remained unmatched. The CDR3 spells CASSRYYAETGEYEQYF. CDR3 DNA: TGTGCCAGCTCACGGTATTACGCCGAGACAGGGGAGTACGAGCAGTACTTC.

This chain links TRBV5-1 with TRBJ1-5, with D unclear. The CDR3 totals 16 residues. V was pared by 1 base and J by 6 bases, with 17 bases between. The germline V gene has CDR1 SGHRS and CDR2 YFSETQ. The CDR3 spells CASSLSEAGTGQPQHF. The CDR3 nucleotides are TGCGCCAGCAGCTTGAGCGAGGCCGGCACGGGTCAGCCCCAGCATTTT.

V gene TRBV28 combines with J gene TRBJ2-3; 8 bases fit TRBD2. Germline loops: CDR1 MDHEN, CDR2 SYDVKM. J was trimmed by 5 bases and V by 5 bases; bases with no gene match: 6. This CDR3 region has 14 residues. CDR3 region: CASSPGGGQDTQYF. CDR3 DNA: TGTGCCAGCAGTCCCGGGGGGGGACAAGATACGCAGTATTTT.

The CDR3 coding sequence is TGTGCCAGTAGTATGGGCGGGCAGGGGAGCAATCAGCCCCAGCATTTT. Protein product: CASSMGGQGSNQPQHF. The chain uses TRBV19 and TRBJ1-5; the D gene is possibly TRBD1 (6 bases). Germline V lookup: CDR1 LNHDA, CDR2 SQIVND (reference sequence). This CDR3 region has 16 residues. The V and J ends lost 3 bases and 1 base respectively, with 13 bases between them.

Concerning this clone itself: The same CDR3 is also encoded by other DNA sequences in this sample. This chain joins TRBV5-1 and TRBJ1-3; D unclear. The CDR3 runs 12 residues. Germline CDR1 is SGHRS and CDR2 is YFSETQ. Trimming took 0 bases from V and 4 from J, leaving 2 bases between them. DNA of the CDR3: TGCGCCAGCAGCTTGGCCGGAAACACCATATATTTT. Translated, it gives CASSLAGNTIYF.

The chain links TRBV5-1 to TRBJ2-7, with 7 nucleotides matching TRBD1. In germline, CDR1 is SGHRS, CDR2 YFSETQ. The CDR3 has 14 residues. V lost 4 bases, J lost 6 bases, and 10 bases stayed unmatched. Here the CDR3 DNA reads TGCGCCAGCAGCCTTGAATCCGGGACAGCCGAGCAGTACTTC. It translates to CASSLESGTAEQYF. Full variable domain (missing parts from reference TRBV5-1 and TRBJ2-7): KAGVTQTPRYLIKTRGQQVTLSCSPISGHRSVSWYQQTPGQGLQFLFEYFSETQRNKGNFPGRFSGRQFSNSRSEMNVSTLELGDSALYLCASSLESGTAEQYFGPGTRLTVT.

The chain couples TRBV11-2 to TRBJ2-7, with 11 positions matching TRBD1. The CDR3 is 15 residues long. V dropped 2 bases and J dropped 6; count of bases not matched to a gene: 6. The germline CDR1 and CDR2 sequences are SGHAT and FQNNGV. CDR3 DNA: TGTGCCAGCAGCTTAAAATGGGACAGGGGGAGCGAGCAGTACTTC. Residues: CASSLKWDRGSEQYF.

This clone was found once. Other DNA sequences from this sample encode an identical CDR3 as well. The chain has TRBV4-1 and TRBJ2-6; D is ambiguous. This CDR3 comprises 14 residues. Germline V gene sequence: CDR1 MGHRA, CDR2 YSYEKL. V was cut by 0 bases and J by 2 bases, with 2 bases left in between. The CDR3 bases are TGCGCCAGCAGCCAAGAAGCTGGGGCCAACGTCCTGACTTTC. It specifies CASSQEAGANVLTF.

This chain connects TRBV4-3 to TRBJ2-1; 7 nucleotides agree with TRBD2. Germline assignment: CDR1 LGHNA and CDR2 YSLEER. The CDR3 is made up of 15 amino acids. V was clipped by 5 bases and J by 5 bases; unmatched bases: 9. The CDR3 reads CASSWTRSEHNEQFF. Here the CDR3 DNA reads TGCGCCAGCAGCTGGACTAGGTCAGAACACAATGAGCAGTTCTTC.

In DNA, the CDR3 is TGTGCCACTATGCAGGACTTTCGCACCGGGGAGCTGTTTTTT. Translation: CATMQDFRTGELFF. This sequence joins TRBV18 and TRBJ2-2; D is possibly TRBD2 (5 bases). Germline loops: CDR1 KGHSH, CDR2 LQKENI. V was cut by 10 bases and J by 4 bases, with 16 bases left in between. CDR3 size: 14 residues.

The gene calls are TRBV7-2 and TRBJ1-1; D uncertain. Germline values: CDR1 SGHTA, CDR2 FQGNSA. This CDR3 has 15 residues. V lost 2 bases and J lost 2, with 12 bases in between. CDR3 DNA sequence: TGTGCCAGCAGCTTAAAAAGTCGGGATAACACTGAAGCTTTCTTT. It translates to CASSLKSRDNTEAFF.

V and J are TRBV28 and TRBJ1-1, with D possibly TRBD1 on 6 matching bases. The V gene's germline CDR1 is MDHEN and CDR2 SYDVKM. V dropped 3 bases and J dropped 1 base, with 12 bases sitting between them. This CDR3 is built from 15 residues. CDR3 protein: CASSLGGLGNTEAFF. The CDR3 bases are TGTGCCAGCAGTTTGGGGGGGCTAGGGAACACTGAAGCTTTCTTT.

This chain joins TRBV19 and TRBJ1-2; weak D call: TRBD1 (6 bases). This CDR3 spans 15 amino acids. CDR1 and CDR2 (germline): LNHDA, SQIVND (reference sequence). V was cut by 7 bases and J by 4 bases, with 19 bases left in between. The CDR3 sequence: CASKGWGADGYGYTF. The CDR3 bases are TGTGCCAGTAAAGGTTGGGGGGCCGACGGCTATGGCTACACCTTC.

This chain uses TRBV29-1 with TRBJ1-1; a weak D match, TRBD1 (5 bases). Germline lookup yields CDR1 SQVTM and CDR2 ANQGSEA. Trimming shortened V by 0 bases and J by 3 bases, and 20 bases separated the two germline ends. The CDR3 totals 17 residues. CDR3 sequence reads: CSVEDLGGTWGYTEAFF. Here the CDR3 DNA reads TGCAGCGTTGAAGATCTCGGGGGGACGTGGGGCTACACTGAAGCTTTCTTT. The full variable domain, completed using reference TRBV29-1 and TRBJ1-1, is SAVISQKPSRDICQRGTSLTIQCQVDSQVTMMFWYRQQPGQSLTLIATANQGSEATYESGFVIDKFPISRPNLTFSTLTVSNMSPEDSSIYLCSVEDLGGTWGYTEAFFGQGTRLTVV.

CDR3 region: CASSQDVLAGAYEQYF. The CDR3, as DNA: TGCGCCAGCAGCCAAGATGTGCTAGCGGGGGCCTACGAGCAGTACTTC. This chain joins TRBV4-1 and TRBJ2-7, with TRBD2 matching over 10 bases. With 0 bases clipped from V and 2 bases from J, the junction kept 4 bases outside the gene matches. Germline loops: CDR1 MGHRA, CDR2 YSYEKL. The CDR3 totals 16 residues.